This T cell receptor beta chain was captured by sequencing in a study of cytomegalovirus exposure and HLA in healthy donors. V lost 5 bases, J lost 5 bases, and 11 bases stayed unmatched. CDR1 is SGHRS and CDR2 is YFSETQ in the germline V gene. This CDR3 has 15 amino acids. The study, taken as a whole, reports: HLA alleles showed associations with around 15,000 TCR beta sequences in a later analysis, at a 0.05 false discovery rate. Rare sequences made up most TCRs, while some public TCRs were found in many donors. Reports described diagnosis of cytomegalovirus status by the classifier as highly specific and sensitive.

As regards this clone: Its antigen is not known.

The primer mix had 60 Vbeta and 13 Jbeta primers. Method: immunoSEQ multiplex PCR; TCRdb's copy keeps in-frame clones and lacks some. The data show approximately 190,000 clones, roughly nine tenths seen once. The sample taken for sequencing was PBMCs. The clonotype comes from a boy between 2 and 15 years old in good health and CMV-seronegative. V usage is TRBV5-1 and J usage is TRBJ2-7; 9 positions agree with TRBD2. The CDR3 DNA follows: TGCGCCAGCAGTCGTGAACGACTAGCGGATGACGAGCAGTACTTC. Translation: CASSRERLADDEQYF.